This entry lists 24 T cell receptor beta chains sequenced from one sample in a study of graft-versus-host responses after intestinal transplantation. TCRdb's table, derived via immunoSEQ multiplex PCR, lists solely in-frame clones and lacks some. The sample has over 85,000 clones, about 95% seen once. Their recognized antigens are unknown. The sequences come from unstimulated CD4+ T cells sorted from spleen or lymph node cells, collected before transplant. These receptors came from a human donor who was the organ donor for an intestinal transplant.

The V and J genes are TRBV18 and TRBJ1-2, with a weak D call TRBD1 (6 bases). Germline loops: CDR1 KGHSH, CDR2 LQKENI. The CDR3 has 14 residues. Trimming cost V 5 bases and J 0 bases, with 10 bases left between them. CDR3 protein: CASSDTGTNYGYTF. CDR3 coding DNA: TGTGCCAGCTCAGATACAGGGACTAACTATGGCTACACCTTC.

This chain links TRBV7-9 with TRBJ2-5, with TRBD2 as a possible D gene (7 bases). The CDR3 covers 15 residues. The V gene lost 3 bases and the J gene lost 1 base, with 12 bases spanning the gap. Germline V gene data show CDR1 as SEHNR and CDR2 as FQNEAQ (reference sequence). CDR3 coding DNA: TGTGCCAGCAGCTTCCGCGGGGGCCTCCAAGAGACCCAGTACTTC. It yields the protein CASSFRGGLQETQYF.

The rearrangement links TRBV5-6 to TRBJ2-1; D unclear. Germline CDR1 SGHDT, CDR2 YYEEEE. Trimming removed 4 bases at V and 5 bases at J, with 4 bases between. The CDR3 length is 11 residues. The CDR3 DNA reads as TGTGCCAGCAGCGTCCACAATGAGCAGTTCTTC. Translating gives CASSVHNEQFF.

J is TRBJ1-2 and V is TRBV28; D not resolved. Germline lookup yields CDR1 MDHEN and CDR2 SYDVKM. V lost 6 bases and J lost 4, with 9 bases in between. CDR3 size: 12 residues. DNA for the CDR3: TGTGCCAGCAGCCCCCCGGTCTATGGCTACACCTTC. Translation: CASSPPVYGYTF.

V gene TRBV18 combines with J gene TRBJ1-2; the D is unclear. Per the germline V gene, CDR1 is KGHSH and CDR2 is LQKENI. The CDR3 is made up of 14 amino acids. V lost 3 bases and J 4 bases, leaving 12 bases between the germline ends. The CDR3 sequence: CASSPGRDPYGYTF. Here the CDR3 DNA reads TGTGCCAGCTCACCTGGTAGGGATCCCTATGGCTACACCTTC. Together with reference TRBV18 and TRBJ1-2, the CDR3 gives the full variable domain: NAGVMQNPRHLVRRRGQEARLRCSPMKGHSHVYWYRQLPEEGLKFMVYLQKENIIDESGMPKERFSAEFPKEGPSILRIQQVVRGDSAAYFCASSPGRDPYGYTFGSGTRLTVV.

The chain recombines TRBV5-6 with TRBJ1-6; D perhaps matches TRBD1 (6 bases). The germline CDR1 and CDR2 sequences are SGHDT and YYEEEE. V shed 3 bases and J shed 6 bases, with 19 bases lying between them. This CDR3 contains 17 residues. CDR3 amino acids: CASSSLLKGGSNSPLHF. CDR3 nucleotides: TGTGCCAGCAGCTCCCTGCTAAAAGGGGGGAGTAATTCACCCCTCCACTTT.

In its sample, this clone was seen once. The chain uses TRBV10-3 and TRBJ2-1; D perhaps matches TRBD2 (6 bases). This CDR3 has 16 residues. Germline V gene sequence: CDR1 ENHRY, CDR2 SYGVKD. V lost 4 bases and J 10 bases, leaving 23 bases between the germline ends. The CDR3 region is CAISGGTPRASREQFF. The CDR3, as DNA: TGTGCCATCAGTGGTGGGACTCCCCGAGCATCAAGGGAGCAGTTCTTC.

The chain uses TRBV5-1 and TRBJ1-2; the D is unclear. Trimming removed 0 bases at V and 6 bases at J, with 6 bases between. This CDR3 contains 12 residues. Per germline, CDR1 SGHRS and CDR2 YFSETQ. The CDR3 coding sequence is TGCGCCAGCAGCTTGGGGCAGGATGGCTACACCTTC. This encodes CASSLGQDGYTF. Based on the CDR3 plus reference TRBV5-1 and TRBJ1-2, the full variable domain is KAGVTQTPRYLIKTRGQQVTLSCSPISGHRSVSWYQQTPGQGLQFLFEYFSETQRNKGNFPGRFSGRQFSNSRSEMNVSTLELGDSALYLCASSLGQDGYTFGSGTRLTVV.

V is TRBV11-2 and J is TRBJ2-5; tentative D call: TRBD1 (6 bases). CDR3 length equals 15 residues. With 5 bases removed from V and 5 bases from J, the gap between germline ends came to 18 bases. CDR1 is SGHAT and CDR2 is FQNNGV in the germline V gene. CDR3 sequence (DNA): TGTGCCAGCAGCCGACCCACAGGGTCGTGGGAGACCCAGTACTTC. Encoded protein: CASSRPTGSWETQYF. Complete variable domain (other parts from reference TRBV11-2 and TRBJ2-5): EAGVAQSPRYKIIEKRQSVAFWCNPISGHATLYWYQQILGQGPKLLIQFQNNGVVDDSQLPKDRFSAERLKGVDSTLKIQPAKLEDSAVYLCASSRPTGSWETQYFGPGTRLLVL.

The CDR3 DNA follows: TGTGCCACCAATGACGGCAGGGGAGCTTTCTTT. Translation: CATNDGRGAFF. The rearrangement uses TRBV11-3 and TRBJ1-1, with TRBD1 as a possible D gene (6 bases). V shed 10 bases and J shed 10 bases, with 16 bases lying between them. Per the germline V gene, CDR1 is SGHNT and CDR2 is YENEEA. This CDR3 spans 11 amino acids. Full variable domain (remainder filled in from reference TRBV11-3 and TRBJ1-1): EAGVVQSPRYKIIEKKQPVAFWCNPISGHNTLYWYLQNLGQGPELLIRYENEEAVDDSQLPKDRFSAERLKGVDSTLKIQPAELGDSAVYLCATNDGRGAFFGQGTRLTVV.

The J gene is TRBJ2-6, the V gene TRBV9; D may be TRBD2 (5 bases). Germline assignment: CDR1 SGDLS and CDR2 YYNGEE. Deletions cut 0 bases from V and 4 bases from J, with 14 bases between. This CDR3 region has 17 residues. The CDR3 reads CASSVASSGYGANVLTF. CDR3 nucleotides: TGTGCCAGCAGCGTAGCAAGCTCGGGGTACGGGGCCAACGTCCTGACTTTC.

The chain couples TRBV27 to TRBJ2-1; D tentatively reads TRBD1 or TRBD2 (6 bases each). Germline values: CDR1 MNHEY, CDR2 SMNVEV (reference sequence). V shed 1 base and J shed 2 bases, with 9 bases lying between them. The CDR3 length is 15 residues. The CDR3 sequence: CASSLFGGPYNEQFF. The CDR3 coding sequence is TGTGCCAGCAGTTTATTCGGGGGCCCCTACAATGAGCAGTTCTTC.

This sequence joins TRBV13 and TRBJ1-2; 8 bases match TRBD1. Unmatched junction bases numbered 7, after V lost 5 bases and J lost 2 bases. Germline V CDR1 and CDR2: PRHDT, FYEKMQ (reference sequence). This CDR3 contains 15 residues. The CDR3 is CASSRQGWGNYGYTF. In nucleotides, the CDR3 is TGTGCCAGCAGCCGACAGGGGTGGGGGAACTATGGCTACACCTTC.

About this clone: Distinct nucleotide sequences in the sample also encode this CDR3. The gene calls are TRBV5-1 and TRBJ2-5; D may match TRBD1 or TRBD2 (6 bases each). Germline CDR1 SGHRS, CDR2 YFSETQ. The CDR3 has 14 amino acids. The germline V and J ends were trimmed by 0 bases and 4 bases, with 10 bases remaining between them. CDR3 coding DNA: TGCGCCAGCAGCTTGGTGGGGGGCACAGAGACCCAGTACTTC. This encodes CASSLVGGTETQYF. Supplemented by reference TRBV5-1 and TRBJ2-5, the full variable domain reads KAGVTQTPRYLIKTRGQQVTLSCSPISGHRSVSWYQQTPGQGLQFLFEYFSETQRNKGNFPGRFSGRQFSNSRSEMNVSTLELGDSALYLCASSLVGGTETQYFGPGTRLLVL.

This sequence joins TRBV18 and TRBJ2-6, with D maybe TRBD1 (6 bases). From germline, CDR1 is KGHSH and CDR2 LQKENI. V was clipped by 1 base and J by 2 bases, with 18 bases between them. This CDR3 has 19 residues. CDR3 residues: CASSPRAPTGWAGANVLTF. In nucleotides, the CDR3 is TGTGCCAGCTCACCACGAGCCCCCACAGGGTGGGCTGGGGCCAACGTCCTGACTTTC.

This rearrangement joins TRBV5-1 to TRBJ2-7; D gene uncertain. The CDR3 contains 16 residues. V was shortened by 4 bases and J by 3 bases, with 20 bases between the two germline ends. Germline V CDR1 and CDR2: SGHRS, YFSETQ. The CDR3 nucleotides are TGCGCCAGCAGCCCTGAGAGTGGGTGGGGAATCTACGAGCAGTACTTC. It translates to CASSPESGWGIYEQYF.

The chain carries TRBV2 and TRBJ2-3, with TRBD1 matching over 7 bases. Germline-derived CDR1 and CDR2 are SNHLY and FYNNEI. V lost 7 bases, J lost 4 bases, and 14 bases stayed unmatched. The length of the CDR3 is 16 residues. The CDR3 region is CASTLRDSPDADTQYF. Here the CDR3 DNA reads TGTGCCAGCACCCTAAGGGACAGCCCCGATGCAGATACGCAGTATTTT.

This clone has only one observation. The V call is TRBV19, the J call TRBJ1-6; possible D gene TRBD1, 6 bases. V was cut by 3 bases and J by 7 bases, with 7 bases left in between. Looked up from germline, CDR1 is LNHDA and CDR2 is SQIVND (reference sequence). CDR3 size: 13 residues. The CDR3 spells CASSIQGNSPLHF. In DNA, the CDR3 is TGTGCCAGTAGTATCCAGGGGAATTCACCCCTCCACTTT.

The CDR3 loop is CASSPGNEETQYF. CDR3 coding DNA: TGTGCCAGCAGCCCCGGCAACGAAGAGACCCAGTACTTC. The rearrangement links TRBV11-2 to TRBJ2-5; D not resolved. This CDR3 comprises 13 residues. The germline V and J ends were trimmed by 5 bases and 3 bases, with 10 bases remaining between them. Germline lookup yields CDR1 SGHAT and CDR2 FQNNGV. The whole variable domain, filled in from reference TRBV11-2 and TRBJ2-5, reads EAGVAQSPRYKIIEKRQSVAFWCNPISGHATLYWYQQILGQGPKLLIQFQNNGVVDDSQLPKDRFSAERLKGVDSTLKIQPAKLEDSAVYLCASSPGNEETQYFGPGTRLLVL.

The rearrangement links TRBV7-2 to TRBJ1-1; TRBD1 agrees at 9 bases. Per germline, CDR1 SGHTA and CDR2 FQGNSA. This CDR3 region has 14 residues. Losses at the gene ends were 5 bases for V and 4 bases for J; bases not matched to a gene: 5. CDR3 in amino acids: CASSQGQGSTEAFF. The CDR3 nucleotides are TGTGCCAGCAGCCAGGGACAGGGAAGCACTGAAGCTTTCTTT.

J is TRBJ2-3 and V is TRBV5-4; D unresolved. Trimming removed 1 base from V and 3 bases from J, with 3 bases in between. The CDR3 extends over 12 amino acids. Germline assignment: CDR1 SGHNT and CDR2 YYREEE (reference sequence). CDR3: CASSLRTDTQYF. CDR3 nucleotide sequence: TGTGCCAGCAGCTTGCGGACAGATACGCAGTATTTT.

The genes are TRBV28 and TRBJ1-1; TRBD1 might be the D (5 bases). The CDR3 loop spans 17 amino acids. The V gene's germline CDR1 is MDHEN and CDR2 SYDVKM. V was trimmed by 3 bases and J by 1 base, leaving 18 bases between them. DNA of the CDR3: TGTGCCAGCAGTTTTTTTTATGGGGGGACCCAGAACACTGAAGCTTTCTTT. Translated, it gives CASSFFYGGTQNTEAFF.

The chain joins TRBV28 to TRBJ1-3; TRBD1 matches 8 bases. The V gene's germline CDR1 is MDHEN and CDR2 SYDVKM. V shed 3 bases, J shed 0 bases, and the junction held 7 bases outside the gene matches. This CDR3 has 17 amino acids. CDR3 residues: CASSFGTGTLSGNTIYF. The DNA of the CDR3 is TGTGCCAGCAGTTTCGGGACAGGTACCCTCTCTGGAAACACCATATATTTT.

In its sample, this clone was seen once. The CDR3 sequence is CALRGRGYEQYF. The CDR3 coding sequence is TGTGCCCTGCGGGGCAGGGGATACGAGCAGTACTTC. The chain recombines TRBV28 with TRBJ2-5; TRBD1 or TRBD2 may be the D gene (6 bases each). Near its end, the DNA agrees better with TRBJ2-7, so the J call may be wrong. The length of the CDR3 is 12 residues. The germline V gene encodes CDR1 MDHEN and CDR2 SYDVKM.